The clone carrying this T cell receptor beta chain was picked up a small number of times. Its specificity is unknown. This specimen comes from a study of molecular identifiers for immune sequencing clone quantification. Study observations and caveats: For highly expanded clones, sizes could be underestimated when identical TCR molecules share a barcode. Clones above 20 RNA copies contained over 97% of effector molecules and under 1% of naive molecules.

TCRdb processed the PCR reads anew with MiXCR; each CDR3 protein has one entry. The sample has about half a million distinct CDR3 sequences, about 21% seen once. Germline loops: CDR1 SEHNR, CDR2 FQNEAQ (reference sequence). V dropped 1 base and J dropped 4 bases, with 24 bases sitting between them. This CDR3 is 19 amino acids long. The receptor's source is a human donor in good health. Some libraries in this study had Jurkat cell RNA spiked in. The chain uses TRBV7-9 and TRBJ2-3, with D possibly TRBD2 on 6 matching bases. The source material was naive CD8+ T cells from blood, with Jurkat cell RNA spiked in. The subset was: FACS-sorted CD8+CD4-CCR7+CD45RA+ naive T cells. In DNA, the CDR3 is TGTGCCAGCAGCTTAGTGGGTAGCGGAGCTGGAGTCCCCCCAGATACGCAGTATTTT. This codes for CASSLVGSGAGVPPDTQYF. The variable domain in full, with the rest retrieved from reference TRBV7-9 and TRBJ2-3, is DTGVSQNPRHKITKRGQNVTFRCDPISEHNRLYWYRQTLGQGPEFLTYFQNEAQLEKSRLLSDRFSAERPKGSFSTLEIQRTEQGDSAMYLCASSLVGSGAGVPPDTQYFGPGTRLTVL.